This record concerns one T cell receptor beta chain sequence. Its matching antigen is unknown. The data originate from a study of cytomegalovirus exposure and HLA in healthy donors. Across the whole study: Roughly 86 million unique TCRs from HLA-typed donors made up an early data release.

Study observations and caveats: Trimming of TCR beta V- and J-genes showed a link, identified in a later analysis, to a missense DCLRE1C variant.

The primer mix had 60 Vbeta and 13 Jbeta primers. The method was immunoSEQ multiplex PCR; TCRdb's version includes in-frame clones alone and lacks a portion of them. The sample table includes about 200,000 clones. This sequence was found in a boy between 10 and 17 years old in good health and CMV-seronegative. The sequencing sample was made of PBMCs.

CDR3 amino acids: CAWSRDKRYGYTF. CDR3 in DNA: TGTGCCTGGAGCCGGGACAAGCGGTATGGCTACACCTTC. The chain uses TRBV30 and TRBJ1-2, with TRBD1 as a possible D gene (6 bases). CDR1 and CDR2 from the germline V gene are GTSNPN and SVGIG (reference sequence). The V end lost 3 bases, the J end lost 5 bases, and 13 bases lay between the germline ends. The CDR3 totals 13 residues.